The rows below give T cell receptor beta chains drawn from one sample of a study of T cell responses to AZD1222 COVID-19 vaccine. The protocol was immunoSEQ multiplex PCR, while the TCRdb copy is restricted to in-frame clones and leaves out a portion. Of approximately 52,000 clones in the sample, about 87% are singletons; the top ten hold approximately 2.5%. The input for sequencing was peripheral blood, taken 28 days after the second AZD1222 dose. Receptors were obtained from an adult who received the AZD1222 COVID-19 vaccine. The CDR3 runs from the conserved cysteine through the conserved F or W. Each record gives: clone size, J gene, V gene, D gene, CDR3 protein, CDR3 DNA. D genes are given only for firm matches. The size entry is marked missing in some rows and otherwise reads once, few, many or a size class.

>.|TRBJ2-5|TRBV27|TRBD1
CASSLWGQAGETQYF
TGTGCCAGCAGTTTATGGGGACAGGCCGGGGAGACCCAGTACTTC
>.|TRBJ1-1|TRBV2|TRBD1
CASRDGGQGVQHDFF
TGTGCCAGCAGAGATGGAGGACAGGGGGTGCAGCACGATTTCTTT
>once|TRBJ1-5|TRBV19|.
CASRPAGGSNQPQHF
TGTGCCAGCCGCCCTGCAGGAGGAAGCAATCAGCCCCAGCATTTT
>.|TRBJ1-6|TRBV29-1|.
CSVAVSPGYNSPLHF
TGCAGCGTAGCAGTGTCCCCGGGCTATAATTCACCCCTCCACTTT
>few|TRBJ2-3|TRBV29-1|TRBD2
CSVEGTLAGVSTDTQYF
TGCAGCGTTGAAGGGACGCTAGCGGGAGTAAGCACAGATACGCAGTATTTT
>.|TRBJ2-3|TRBV5-1|TRBD1
CASSLSRTGVSDTQYF
TGCGCCAGCAGCTTGTCTCGGACAGGGGTGTCAGATACGCAGTATTTT
>.|TRBJ2-2|TRBV24-1|.
CATEDTNTGELFF
TGTGCCACCGAGGACACGAACACCGGGGAGCTGTTTTTT
>.|TRBJ2-5|TRBV24-1|TRBD2
CATSEARGVEETQYF
TGTGCCACCAGTGAGGCACGGGGGGTGGAAGAGACCCAGTACTTC
>.|TRBJ2-1|TRBV11-2|TRBD1
CASSPPRGQGAREQFF
TGTGCCAGCAGCCCACCAAGGGGACAGGGGGCAAGGGAGCAGTTCTTC
>.|TRBJ2-3|TRBV9|TRBD2
CASSPRSGGTDTQYF
TGTGCCAGCAGCCCCCGCAGCGGGGGCACAGATACGCAGTATTTT
>once|TRBJ2-2|TRBV3-1/TRBV3-2|.
CASSQNGGELFF
TGTGCCAGCAGCCAAAACGGGGGGGAGCTGTTTTTT
>once|TRBJ1-5|TRBV5-1|TRBD1
CASSSGQGSQPQHF
TGCGCCAGCAGCTCCGGACAGGGGAGTCAGCCCCAGCATTTT
>.|TRBJ1-5|TRBV5-4|.
CARGQPQHF
TGTGCCAGGGGGCAGCCCCAGCATTTT
>.|TRBJ2-3|TRBV18|.
CASSPLGGGDTDTQYF
TGTGCCAGCTCACCACTGGGGGGCGGAGACACAGATACGCAGTATTTT
>once|TRBJ1-5|TRBV28|.
CASCIFVTGPYQPQHF
TGTGCCAGCTGTATTTTTGTTACAGGTCCCTATCAGCCCCAGCATTTT
>.|TRBJ1-3|TRBV9|.
CASSVATSGRSGNTIYF
TGTGCCAGCAGCGTAGCCACCTCAGGGAGGTCTGGAAACACCATATATTTT
>.|TRBJ2-2|TRBV5-1|.
CASSSGVNTGELFF
TGCGCCAGCAGCTCAGGGGTGAACACCGGGGAGCTGTTTTTT
>.|TRBJ2-3|TRBV6-5|TRBD1
CASRGTGGTDTQYF
TGTGCCAGCAGGGGGACAGGGGGCACAGATACGCAGTATTTT
>once|TRBJ1-4|TRBV5-6|.
CASSLRRGGGEKLFF
TGTGCCAGCAGCTTGCGTCGGGGTGGCGGGGAAAAACTGTTTTTT
>.|TRBJ1-1|TRBV11-3|.
CASSLLRSTEAFF
TGTGCCAGCAGCTTACTCCGGAGTACCGAAGCTTTCTTT
>.|TRBJ1-5|TRBV20-1|.
CSASGRSNQPQHF
TGCAGTGCTAGTGGACGGAGCAATCAGCCCCAGCATTTT
>.|TRBJ2-2|TRBV28|TRBD2
CASSPGGPGGELFF
TGTGCCAGCAGCCCGGGGGGGCCAGGCGGGGAGCTGTTTTTT
>.|TRBJ1-1|TRBV5-8|.
CASSPNRVWEKNTEAFF
TGTGCCAGCAGCCCGAACAGGGTATGGGAAAAAAACACTGAAGCTTTCTTT
>once|TRBJ2-7|TRBV24-1|TRBD2
CATSATTGGGVSYEQYF
TGTGCCACCAGTGCCACCACGGGGGGAGGGGTCTCCTACGAGCAGTACTTC
>once|TRBJ1-6|TRBV5-1|.
CASSPTGTVNSPLHF
TGCGCCAGCAGCCCGACCGGGACGGTTAATTCACCCCTCCACTTT
>.|TRBJ2-1|TRBV28|TRBD2
CATASAGGGNEQFF
TGTGCCACCGCCTCAGCGGGAGGGGGGAATGAGCAGTTCTTC
>.|TRBJ2-1|TRBV9|.
CASSVTGSYNEQFF
TGTGCCAGCAGCGTAACTGGCTCCTACAATGAGCAGTTCTTC
>.|TRBJ1-2|TRBV12-3/TRBV12-4|TRBD1
CASSWGQLYGYTF
TGTGCCAGCAGCTGGGGACAGCTCTATGGCTACACCTTC
>.|TRBJ2-3|TRBV7-9|TRBD2
CASSAALLARRTDTQYF
TGTGCCAGCAGCGCAGCGCTACTAGCGAGGAGGACAGATACGCAGTATTTT
>.|TRBJ1-6|TRBV27|.
CASSFTGSSPLHF
TGTGCCAGCAGTTTCACAGGTTCCTCACCCCTCCACTTT
>.|TRBJ2-7|TRBV7-8|.
CASSPLRVFPYEQYF
TGTGCCAGCAGTCCCCTGAGGGTTTTTCCTTACGAGCAGTACTTC
>.|TRBJ2-5|TRBV30|TRBD2
CAWTPMGAGYQETQYF
TGTGCCTGGACCCCGATGGGAGCGGGGTACCAAGAGACCCAGTACTTC
>.|TRBJ1-4|TRBV7-9|.
CASSSAVKLFF
TGTGCCAGCAGCTCAGCAGTAAAACTGTTTTTT
>.|TRBJ2-1|TRBV7-9|.
CASSSSFSLGEQFF
TGTGCCAGCAGCTCATCTTTTTCCCTCGGAGAGCAGTTCTTC
>.|TRBJ1-2|TRBV5-3|.
CARMATIRPKHYGYTF
TGTGCCAGAATGGCCACTATACGACCCAAGCACTATGGCTACACCTTC
>.|TRBJ1-1|TRBV30|.
CAWSIRTANTEAFF
TGTGCCTGGAGTATTAGGACGGCGAACACTGAAGCTTTCTTT
>few|TRBJ2-1|TRBV5-4|TRBD1
CASSLGDRVGNEQFF
TGTGCCAGCAGCTTGGGGGACAGGGTGGGCAATGAGCAGTTCTTC
>.|TRBJ2-2|TRBV19|.
CASMRVTGELFF
TGTGCCAGTATGAGGGTCACCGGGGAGCTGTTTTTT
>.|TRBJ2-5|TRBV19|.
CASSIQVQETQYF
TGTGCCAGTAGTATACAGGTCCAAGAGACCCAGTACTTC
>.|TRBJ1-1|TRBV27|TRBD1
CASRLQGAVTEAFF
TGTGCCAGCAGGCTACAGGGGGCTGTCACTGAAGCTTTCTTT
>.|TRBJ2-3|TRBV2|.
CASSEGIRTDTQYF
TGTGCCAGCAGTGAGGGGATACGGACAGATACGCAGTATTTT
>.|TRBJ1-6|TRBV11-1|.
CASSLTSLWAPLHF
TGTGCCAGCAGCCTTACATCGCTGTGGGCACCCCTCCACTTT
>.|TRBJ1-1|TRBV7-8|TRBD1
CASSRGSDTEAFF
TGTGCCAGCTCCAGGGGGTCCGACACTGAAGCTTTCTTT